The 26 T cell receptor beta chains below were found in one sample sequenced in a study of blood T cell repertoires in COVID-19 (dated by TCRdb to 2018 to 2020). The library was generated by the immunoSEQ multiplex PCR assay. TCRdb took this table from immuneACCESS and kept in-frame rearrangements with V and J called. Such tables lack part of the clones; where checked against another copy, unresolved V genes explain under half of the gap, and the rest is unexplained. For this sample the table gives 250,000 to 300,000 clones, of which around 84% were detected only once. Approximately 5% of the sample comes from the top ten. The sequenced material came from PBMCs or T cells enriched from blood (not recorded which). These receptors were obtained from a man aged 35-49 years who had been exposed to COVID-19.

This chain's CDR3 is CASSTTGSLAKLFF. CDR3 DNA sequence: TGTGCCAGTAGTACGACAGGAAGCCTCGCAAAACTGTTTTTT. This chain joins TRBV19 and TRBJ1-4; a weak D match, TRBD1 (6 bases). The CDR3 spans 14 residues. V was trimmed by 4 bases and J by 10 bases, leaving 16 bases between them. Per the germline V gene, CDR1 is LNHDA and CDR2 is SQIVND (reference sequence). The whole variable domain, filled in from reference TRBV19 and TRBJ1-4, reads DGGITQSPKYLFRKEGQNVTLSCEQNLNHDAMYWYRQDPGQGLRLIYYSQIVNDFQKGDIAEGYSVSREKKESFPLTVTSAQKNPTAFYLCASSTTGSLAKLFFGSGTQLSVL.

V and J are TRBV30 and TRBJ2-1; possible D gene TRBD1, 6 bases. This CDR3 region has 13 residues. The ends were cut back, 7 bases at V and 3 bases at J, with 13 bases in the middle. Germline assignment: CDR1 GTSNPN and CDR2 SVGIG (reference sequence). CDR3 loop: CAFEQGYYNEQFF. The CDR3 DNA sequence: TGTGCCTTCGAACAGGGCTACTACAATGAGCAGTTCTTC.

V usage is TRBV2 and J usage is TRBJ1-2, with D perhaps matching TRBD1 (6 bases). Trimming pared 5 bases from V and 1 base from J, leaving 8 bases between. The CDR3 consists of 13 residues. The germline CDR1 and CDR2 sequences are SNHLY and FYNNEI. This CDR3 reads CASSQDSNYGYTF. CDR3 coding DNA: TGTGCCAGCAGTCAGGACAGTAACTATGGCTACACCTTC.

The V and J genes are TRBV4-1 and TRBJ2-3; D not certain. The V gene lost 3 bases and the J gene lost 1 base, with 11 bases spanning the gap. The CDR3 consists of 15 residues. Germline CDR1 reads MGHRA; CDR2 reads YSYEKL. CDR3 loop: CASSQRFLRTDTQYF. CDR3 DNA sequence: TGCGCCAGCAGCCAGAGATTTCTACGCACAGATACGCAGTATTTT.

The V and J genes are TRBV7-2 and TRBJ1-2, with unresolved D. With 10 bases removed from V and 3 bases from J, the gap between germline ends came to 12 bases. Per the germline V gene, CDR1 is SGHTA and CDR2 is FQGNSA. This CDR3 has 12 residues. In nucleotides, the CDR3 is TGTGCCACCGGCGGGGTGGACTATGGCTACACCTTC. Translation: CATGGVDYGYTF.

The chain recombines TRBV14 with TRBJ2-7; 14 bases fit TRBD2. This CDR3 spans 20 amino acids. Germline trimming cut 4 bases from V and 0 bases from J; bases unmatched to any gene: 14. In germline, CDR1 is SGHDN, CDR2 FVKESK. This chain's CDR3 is CASSPRIGLAGGQNSYEQYF. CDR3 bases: TGTGCCAGCAGCCCACGAATAGGACTAGCGGGAGGACAAAACTCCTACGAGCAGTACTTC.

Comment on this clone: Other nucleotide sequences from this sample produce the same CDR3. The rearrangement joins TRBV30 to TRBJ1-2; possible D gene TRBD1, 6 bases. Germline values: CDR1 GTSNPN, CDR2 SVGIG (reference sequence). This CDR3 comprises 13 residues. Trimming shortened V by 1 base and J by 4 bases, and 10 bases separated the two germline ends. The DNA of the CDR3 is TGTGCCTGGAGTGAGGGCAGGGGCTATGGCTACACCTTC. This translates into CAWSEGRGYGYTF.

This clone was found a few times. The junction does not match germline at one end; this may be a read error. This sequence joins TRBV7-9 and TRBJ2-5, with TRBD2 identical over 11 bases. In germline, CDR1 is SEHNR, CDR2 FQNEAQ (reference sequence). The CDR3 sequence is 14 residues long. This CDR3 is CASSLAGGPETQYF. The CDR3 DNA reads TGTGCCAGCAGCCTAGCGGGAGGACCAGAGACCCAGTACTTC.

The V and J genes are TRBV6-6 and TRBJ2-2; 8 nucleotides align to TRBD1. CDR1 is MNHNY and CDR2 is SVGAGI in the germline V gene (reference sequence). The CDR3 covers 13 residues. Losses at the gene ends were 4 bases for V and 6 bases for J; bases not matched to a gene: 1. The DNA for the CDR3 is TGTGCCAGCAGTTTGGACAGGGCCGGGGAGCTGTTTTTT. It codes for CASSLDRAGELFF.

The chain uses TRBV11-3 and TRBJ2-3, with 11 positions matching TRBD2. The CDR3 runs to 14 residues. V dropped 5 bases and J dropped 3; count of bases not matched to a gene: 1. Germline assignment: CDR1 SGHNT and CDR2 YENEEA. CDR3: CASSTSGRTDTQYF. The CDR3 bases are TGTGCCAGCAGCACTAGCGGGAGAACAGATACGCAGTATTTT.

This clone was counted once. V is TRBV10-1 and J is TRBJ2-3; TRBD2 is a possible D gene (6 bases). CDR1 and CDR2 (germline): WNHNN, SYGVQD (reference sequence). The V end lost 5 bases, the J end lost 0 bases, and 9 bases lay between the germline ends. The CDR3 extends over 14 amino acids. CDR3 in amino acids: CASSSGESTDTQYF. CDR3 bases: TGCGCCAGCAGTTCGGGGGAGAGCACAGATACGCAGTATTTT.

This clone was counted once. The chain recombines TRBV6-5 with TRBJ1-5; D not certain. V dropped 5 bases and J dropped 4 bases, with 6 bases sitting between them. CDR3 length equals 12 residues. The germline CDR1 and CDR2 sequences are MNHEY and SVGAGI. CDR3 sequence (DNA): TGTGCCAGCAGTCACTTAAATCAGCCCCAGCATTTT. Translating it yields CASSHLNQPQHF.

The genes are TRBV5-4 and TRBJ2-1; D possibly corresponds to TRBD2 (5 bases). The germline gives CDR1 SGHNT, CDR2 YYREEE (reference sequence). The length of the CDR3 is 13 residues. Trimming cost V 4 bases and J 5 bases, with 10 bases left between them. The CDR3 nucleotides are TGTGCCAGCAGCCTGACTACGAACAATGAGCAGTTCTTC. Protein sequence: CASSLTTNNEQFF.

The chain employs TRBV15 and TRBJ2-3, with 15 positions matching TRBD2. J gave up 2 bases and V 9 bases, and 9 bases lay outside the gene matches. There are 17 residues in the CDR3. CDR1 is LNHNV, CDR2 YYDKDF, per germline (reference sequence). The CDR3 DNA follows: TGTGCCACGCAGAAAGGACTAGCGGGAGGGTACACAGATACGCAGTATTTT. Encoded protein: CATQKGLAGGYTDTQYF.

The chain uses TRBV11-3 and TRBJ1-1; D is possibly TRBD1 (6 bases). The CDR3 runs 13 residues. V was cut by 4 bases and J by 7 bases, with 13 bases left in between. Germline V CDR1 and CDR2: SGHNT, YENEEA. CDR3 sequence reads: CASSWTVFNEAFF. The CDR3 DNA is TGTGCCAGCAGCTGGACAGTTTTCAATGAAGCTTTCTTT.

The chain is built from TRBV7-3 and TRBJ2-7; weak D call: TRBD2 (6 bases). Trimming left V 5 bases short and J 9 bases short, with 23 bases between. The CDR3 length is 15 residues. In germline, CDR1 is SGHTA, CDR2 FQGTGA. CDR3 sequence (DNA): TGTGCCAGCAGCCCCGGCCTCTCACAAGGCGGGGCGCAGTACTTC. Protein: CASSPGLSQGGAQYF.

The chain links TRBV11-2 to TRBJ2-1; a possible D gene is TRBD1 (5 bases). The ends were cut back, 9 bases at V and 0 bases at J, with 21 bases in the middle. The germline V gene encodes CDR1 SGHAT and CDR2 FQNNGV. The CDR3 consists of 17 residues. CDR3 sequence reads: CASSNRGPSSSYNEQFF. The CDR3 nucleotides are TGTGCCAGTAGTAATAGGGGCCCTTCGAGCTCCTACAATGAGCAGTTCTTC.

CDR3 sequence (DNA): TGTGCCAGCAGGCCCCAGACAGGGGTGATCTATGGCTACACCTTC. Protein: CASRPQTGVIYGYTF. The chain uses TRBV6-5 and TRBJ1-2, with TRBD1 matching 8 bases. The CDR3 length is 15 residues. CDR1 is MNHEY and CDR2 is SVGAGI in the germline V gene. Trimming removed 6 bases from V and 4 bases from J; junction bases left unmatched: 10.

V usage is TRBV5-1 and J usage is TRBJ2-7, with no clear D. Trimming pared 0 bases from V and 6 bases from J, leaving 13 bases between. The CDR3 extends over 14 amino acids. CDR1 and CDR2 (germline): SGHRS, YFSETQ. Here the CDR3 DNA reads TGCGCCAGCAGCTTGGATGTGTCGTCGGGCGAGCAGTACTTC. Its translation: CASSLDVSSGEQYF.

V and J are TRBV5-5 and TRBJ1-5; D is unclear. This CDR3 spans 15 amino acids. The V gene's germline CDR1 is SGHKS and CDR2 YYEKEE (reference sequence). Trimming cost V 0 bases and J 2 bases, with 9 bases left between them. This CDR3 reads CASSLEAAGNQPQHF. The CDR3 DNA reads TGTGCCAGCAGCTTGGAGGCCGCGGGCAATCAGCCCCAGCATTTT.

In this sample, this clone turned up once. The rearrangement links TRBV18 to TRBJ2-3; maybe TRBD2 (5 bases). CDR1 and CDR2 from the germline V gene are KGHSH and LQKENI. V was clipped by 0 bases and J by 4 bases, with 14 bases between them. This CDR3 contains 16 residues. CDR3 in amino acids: CASSPPVGRGADTQYF. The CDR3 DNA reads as TGTGCCAGCTCACCACCTGTAGGACGGGGAGCAGATACGCAGTATTTT.

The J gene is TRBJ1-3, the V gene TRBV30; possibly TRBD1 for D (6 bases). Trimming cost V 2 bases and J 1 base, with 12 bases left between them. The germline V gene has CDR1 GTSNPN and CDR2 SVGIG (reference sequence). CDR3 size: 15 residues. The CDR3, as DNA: TGTGCCTGGAGTCTAGGGGGGGAGTCTGGAAACACCATATATTTT. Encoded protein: CAWSLGGESGNTIYF. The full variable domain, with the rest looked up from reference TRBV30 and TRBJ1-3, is SQTIHQWPATLVQPVGSPLSLECTVEGTSNPNLYWYRQAAGRGLQLLFYSVGIGQISSEVPQNLSASRPQDRQFILSSKKLLLSDSGFYLCAWSLGGESGNTIYFGEGSWLTVV.

CDR3 DNA sequence: TGTGCCAGCAGCCCTTCCTTGCGGAGCCAAGAGACCCAGTACTTC. It translates to CASSPSLRSQETQYF. V is TRBV7-2 and J is TRBJ2-5; D gene uncertain. The ends were cut back, 5 bases at V and 1 base at J, with 14 bases in the middle. The CDR3 length is 15 residues. Germline lookup yields CDR1 SGHTA and CDR2 FQGNSA.

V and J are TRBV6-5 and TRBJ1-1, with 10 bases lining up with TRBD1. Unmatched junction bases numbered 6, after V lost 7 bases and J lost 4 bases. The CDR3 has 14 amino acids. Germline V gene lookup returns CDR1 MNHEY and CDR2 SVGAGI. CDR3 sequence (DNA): TGTGCCAGCAAACCGGGACAGGGGTTCACTGAAGCTTTCTTT. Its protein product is CASKPGQGFTEAFF.

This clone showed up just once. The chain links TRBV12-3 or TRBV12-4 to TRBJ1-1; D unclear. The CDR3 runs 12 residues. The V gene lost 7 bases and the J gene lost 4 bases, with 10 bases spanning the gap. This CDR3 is CASNSVATEAFF. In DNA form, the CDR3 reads TGTGCCAGCAATTCGGTTGCCACTGAAGCTTTCTTT.

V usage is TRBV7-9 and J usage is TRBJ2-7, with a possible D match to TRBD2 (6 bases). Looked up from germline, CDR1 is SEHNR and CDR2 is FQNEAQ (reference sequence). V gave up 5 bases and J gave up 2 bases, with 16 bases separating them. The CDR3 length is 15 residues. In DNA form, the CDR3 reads TGTGCCAGCAGCCCCGGGACTGGGGTTACCTACGAGCAGTACTTC. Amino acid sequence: CASSPGTGVTYEQYF.